This TCR beta chain was identified during a study of identifying expanded T cells in peripheral blood. A note on this clone: The antigen is unknown.

Healthy donors had no documented immune events, such as infections, while sampled. Trimming shortened V by 5 bases and J by 5 bases, and 13 bases separated the two germline ends. Germline V gene lookup returns CDR1 SGHNT and CDR2 YYREEE (reference sequence). The CDR3 runs 13 residues. Repertoires were generated with immunoSEQ multiplex PCR, while TCRdb's copy carries only in-frame clones and drops some. The table has 90,000 to 120,000 clones, about 89% seen once. Study outcomes and limitations: Differentially abundant clones: roughly 1.2 between replicates, around 17 at around 15 days, 19 at four. Variance in clone template counts between roughly two-week samples significantly increased with total template count across all healthy donors.

The receptor's source is a person aged 18 to 75 in good health. The sample comprised blood. This chain joins TRBV5-4 and TRBJ1-2; a weak D match, TRBD1 (6 bases). Here the CDR3 reads CASRPGTPYGYTF. In nucleotides, the CDR3 is TGTGCCAGCAGGCCCGGGACACCTTATGGCTACACCTTC.